These T cell receptor beta chains were read from a single sample in a study of early T cells in non-severe SARS-CoV-2 infection. TCRdb reprocessed the 5' RACE reads with MiXCR, giving one entry per CDR3 protein. Of 55,000 or so distinct CDR3 sequences listed, approximately 12% were seen once; the top ten hold under 1.5%. What was sequenced was whole blood. These receptor sequences come from an adult who was a healthcare worker with PCR-confirmed SARS-CoV-2 infection or an uninfected control (not recorded which). Both conserved end residues are part of each CDR3. D genes are given only for firm matches. Clone size is shown for a subset of rows, as once, few, many or a class of expanded clone.

cdr3_length,j_call,v_call,d_call,clone_size,cdr3_nt,cdr3_aa
13,TRBJ1-1,TRBV18,NA,NA,TGTGCCAGCTCACCGGAGCAGGGAATTGAAGCTTTCTTT,CASSPEQGIEAFF
14,TRBJ1-5,TRBV11-3,NA,many,TGTGCCAGCAGCTCCCCCATGATAGGACAGCCCCAGCATTTT,CASSSPMIGQPQHF
18,TRBJ2-3,TRBV14,NA,NA,TGTGCCAGCAGCCAAGATGTGATCGGGGCTACGGGGTCGTATACGCAGTATTTT,CASSQDVIGATGSYTQYF
16,TRBJ1-6,TRBV7-9,TRBD1,few,TGTGCCAGCAGCTTAGCGCTGGGGACAGGGATTTCACCCCTCCACTTT,CASSLALGTGISPLHF
12,TRBJ2-5,TRBV2,NA,once,TGTGCCAGCAGTGGACCGGGGGAGACCCAGTACTTC,CASSGPGETQYF
15,TRBJ2-1,TRBV11-3,TRBD2,few,TGTGCCAGCAGCTCTAGCGGGGGGGGAAACAATGAGCAGTTCTTC,CASSSSGGGNNEQFF
16,TRBJ2-4,TRBV18,TRBD2,many,TGTGCCAGCTCACCACCGAGCGGACTAGCGGGGGCCTTTCAGTACTTC,CASSPPSGLAGAFQYF
15,TRBJ1-2,TRBV7-2,TRBD1,many,TGTGCCAGCAGCCAGGGTGTAGGGGGCATGTATGGCTACACCTTC,CASSQGVGGMYGYTF
14,TRBJ1-6,TRBV7-6,NA,many,TGTGCCAGCAGCTTAGGCGCCGGGAATTCACCCCTCCACTTT,CASSLGAGNSPLHF
15,TRBJ1-2,TRBV20-1,NA,NA,TGCAGTGCTTTTCCGCAAGGAGGAAGGATCGATGGCTACACCTTC,CSAFPQGGRIDGYTF
11,TRBJ1-5,TRBV12-3/TRBV12-4,NA,NA,TGTGCCAGCAGTCGGACTCAGCCCCAGCATTTT,CASSRTQPQHF
16,TRBJ1-1,TRBV27,TRBD1,many,TGTGCCAGCAGTCCGAGGACAGGCAGGAGGATAACTGAAGCTTTCTTT,CASSPRTGRRITEAFF
14,TRBJ1-4,TRBV5-5,NA,NA,TGTGCCAGCAGCTTGGGGCAGGCCGCCGAAAAACTGTTTTTT,CASSLGQAAEKLFF
14,TRBJ2-5,TRBV2,TRBD2,few,TGTGCCAGCAGCGGCCTGTCCGGGACTACGACCCAGTACTTC,CASSGLSGTTTQYF
14,TRBJ1-2,TRBV6-2/TRBV6-3,NA,few,TGTGCCAGCAGCGACGACGGAGTCAACTATGGCTACACCTTC,CASSDDGVNYGYTF
11,TRBJ1-1,TRBV29-1,NA,few,TGCAGCCCATTCATCGGGACTGAAGCTTTCTTT,CSPFIGTEAFF
12,TRBJ1-2,TRBV29-1,NA,NA,TGCAGCGTTGAGGGGGGGACCCATGGCTACACCTTC,CSVEGGTHGYTF
11,TRBJ1-4,TRBV6-2/TRBV6-3,NA,few,TGTGCCAGCGGCCCAAATGAAAAACTGTTTTTT,CASGPNEKLFF
14,TRBJ2-5,TRBV13,TRBD1,NA,TGTGCCAGCAGCTTAGAGGGGGCTGGCGAGACCCAGTACTTC,CASSLEGAGETQYF
12,TRBJ2-1,TRBV29-1,TRBD2,NA,TGCAGCGTTGGGCTAGCGGGGACGAGTTTATTCTTC,CSVGLAGTSLFF
13,TRBJ1-2,TRBV7-8,NA,many,TGTGCCAGCAGCTGGCGGAGGGATGATGGCTACACCTTC,CASSWRRDDGYTF
14,TRBJ1-2,TRBV20-1,NA,NA,TGCAGTGCTAGAGATGTAGGGGAAAACTATGGCTACACCTTC,CSARDVGENYGYTF
12,TRBJ1-4,TRBV29-1,NA,few,TGCAGCGTTGAAGATGGACAGGAAAAACTGTTTTTT,CSVEDGQEKLFF
16,TRBJ2-3,TRBV2,TRBD1,many,TGTGCCAGCAGCGACACCCAGGACAGGACCACAGATACGCAGTATTTT,CASSDTQDRTTDTQYF
17,TRBJ1-2,TRBV7-2,TRBD1,many,TGTGCCAGCAGCTTAGCCGGGACAGGGAGATTCGTGGGTGGCTACACCTTC,CASSLAGTGRFVGGYTF
16,TRBJ1-1,TRBV6-5,TRBD1,NA,TGTGCCAGCAGTACCTACTACAGGGGCAGCGGCACTGAAGCTTTCTTT,CASSTYYRGSGTEAFF
12,TRBJ1-1,TRBV6-2/TRBV6-3,NA,few,TGTGCCAGCAGTTACTATGCGGCTGAAGCTTTCTTT,CASSYYAAEAFF
13,TRBJ2-1,TRBV6-1,NA,NA,TGTGCCAGCAGTGAACAGGAGCGAGGTGAGCAGTTCTTC,CASSEQERGEQFF
13,TRBJ1-1,TRBV6-4,NA,NA,TGTGCCAGCATCAGGGGTAGGAGCACTGAAGCTTTCTTT,CASIRGRSTEAFF
12,TRBJ2-1,TRBV7-8,NA,few,TGTGCCAGCAGCTTAGAGGGTGGGTGGCAGTTCTTC,CASSLEGGWQFF
14,TRBJ1-6,TRBV6-2/TRBV6-3,NA,many,TGTGCCAGCAGTTGGACAGCCTCTACGTTATCCCTCCACTTT,CASSWTASTLSLHF
17,TRBJ2-3,TRBV20-1,TRBD1,few,TGCAGTGCTAGAGATTGGGGAACAGGGGGCCGGACAGATACGCAGTATTTT,CSARDWGTGGRTDTQYF
15,TRBJ2-7,TRBV12-3/TRBV12-4,NA,many,TGTGCCAGCAGTTTGCCCGGGACATTAGCCTACGAGCAGTACTTC,CASSLPGTLAYEQYF
19,TRBJ2-2,TRBV11-3,TRBD2,NA,TGTGCCAGCAGCTTAATACCAGGACTAGCGGGAGGTCAGAGCGGGGAGCTGTTTTTT,CASSLIPGLAGGQSGELFF
12,TRBJ2-7,TRBV6-2/TRBV6-3,NA,few,TGTGCCAGCATCTCGGCGGCTTCCCGGCAGTACTTC,CASISAASRQYF
12,TRBJ2-1,TRBV10-3,NA,many,TGTGCCATCAAGGGGGTGTCTGAACATCCGTTCTTC,CAIKGVSEHPFF
18,TRBJ1-1,TRBV7-8,TRBD1,NA,TGTGCCAGCAGCCCAAAAGGAGCACAGGGACAGCTGAACACTGAAGCTTTCTTT,CASSPKGAQGQLNTEAFF
15,TRBJ1-2,TRBV5-5,NA,many,TGTGCCAGCAGGGAGGACTACTTCTATAACTATGGCTACACCTTC,CASREDYFYNYGYTF
11,TRBJ1-2,TRBV29-1,NA,NA,TGCAGCGTCGCAAAGGACTATGGCTACACCTTC,CSVAKDYGYTF
17,TRBJ2-1,TRBV6-1,TRBD2,many,TGTGCCAGCAGTGACGGAAGGACTAGAGGCCCCTACAATGAGCAGTTCTTC,CASSDGRTRGPYNEQFF
9,TRBJ2-5,TRBV29-1,TRBD1,NA,TGCAGCATCCGGGACAGGGGCGACTTC,CSIRDRGDF
14,TRBJ2-6,TRBV20-1,NA,few,TGCAGTGCTAGAAGGGGCTCTGGGGCCAACGTCCTGACTTTC,CSARRGSGANVLTF
13,TRBJ2-5,TRBV4-3,NA,NA,TGCGCCAGCAGCCAAGTACACCAAGAGACCCAGTACTTC,CASSQVHQETQYF
11,TRBJ2-7,TRBV11-2,NA,many,TGTGCCAGCAGCTTAGCCTACGAGCAGTACTTC,CASSLAYEQYF
12,TRBJ2-1,TRBV4-2,NA,many,TGTGCCAGCAGCCTGGGGCTCACCCACCAGATCTTC,CASSLGLTHQIF
14,TRBJ1-1,TRBV5-1,NA,NA,TGCGCCAGCAGCGTGACAGTAATGAACACTGAAGCTTTCTTT,CASSVTVMNTEAFF
15,TRBJ2-5,TRBV12-3/TRBV12-4,TRBD1,many,TGTGCCAGCAGTCTCGGGACAGGGGGCTTGAAGACCCAGTACTTC,CASSLGTGGLKTQYF
18,TRBJ2-5,TRBV7-2,TRBD2,few,TGTGCCAGCAGCCTAGGAGCCCTAGCGGGGGCCTCGGGGGAGACCCAGTACTTC,CASSLGALAGASGETQYF
11,TRBJ1-5,TRBV12-3/TRBV12-4,NA,few,TGTGCCAGCAGTTTCGGCGAGCCCCAGCATTTT,CASSFGEPQHF
11,TRBJ1-2,TRBV6-5,NA,few,TGTGCCAGCAGTGGGTGGTATGGCTACACCTTC,CASSGWYGYTF
13,TRBJ2-1,TRBV11-2,NA,few,TGTGCCAGCAGCTTTAGGAGGGTGGATGAGCAGTTCTTC,CASSFRRVDEQFF
15,TRBJ2-2,TRBV25-1,NA,few,TGTGCCAGCAGTGCTGCTCGACCGAACACCGGGGAGCTGTTTTTT,CASSAARPNTGELFF
15,TRBJ2-5,TRBV6-6,NA,NA,TGTGCCAGCAGTTATGGGTGGTTCGAAAAAGAGACCCAGTACTTC,CASSYGWFEKETQYF
17,TRBJ2-6,TRBV6-5,NA,NA,TGTGCCAGCATGAGGCGGGGACAAGGGTATGGGGCCAACGTCCTGACTTTC,CASMRRGQGYGANVLTF
13,TRBJ1-4,TRBV2,NA,NA,TGTGCCAGCTCCAGGAGGGTCCCTAGGAAACTGTTTTTT,CASSRRVPRKLFF